This T cell receptor (beta chain) was documented in a study of cytomegalovirus exposure and HLA in healthy donors. The PCR used 60 Vbeta and 13 Jbeta primers. Data came from immunoSEQ multiplex PCR; TCRdb stores just in-frame clones and leaves some out. The sample consists of 90,000 to 150,000 clones, 8.5% to 9% of them appearing once. Notes on the study in general: Reportedly, HLA-A and HLA-B alleles of most subjects were accurately predicted from TCR beta. CMV serostatus alone was available as immune exposure information.

Details on this clone: Its antigen is not known.

The specimen was PBMCs. This receptor was obtained from a woman in her forties in good health and CMV-seropositive.

The CDR3 DNA reads as TGTGCCTGGAGCCACCCCCCCGGACAGCGGAACACTGAAGCTTTCTTT. Translated: CAWSHPPGQRNTEAFF. This chain links TRBV30 with TRBJ1-1, with D perhaps matching TRBD1 (6 bases). CDR1 GTSNPN and CDR2 SVGIG come from the germline V gene (reference sequence). This CDR3 is 16 amino acids long. The V end lost 3 bases, the J end lost 1 base, and 18 bases lay between the germline ends.